This T cell receptor beta chain was found in a study of CD8 T cells in Susac syndrome. An input of about 0.5 to 1 ug of RNA was subjected to reverse transcription using random hexamers. Across 54 Vbeta and 13 Jbeta, immunoSEQ multiplex PCR amplified TCR beta CDR3. MiXCR, applied by TCRdb to the immunoSEQ multiplex PCR reads, yields one record per CDR3 protein. This sample has around 80,000 distinct CDR3 sequences, with under 95% found just once. Per germline, CDR1 SGDLS and CDR2 YYNGEE. CDR3 length: 14 amino acids. V lost 0 bases to trimming and J lost 6 bases, with 13 bases between them. Sequencing used CD8+ T cells from PBMCs. The chain employs TRBV9 and TRBJ2-7, with D possibly being TRBD2 (6 bases). This clonotype was obtained from a human donor with Susac syndrome. CDR3 sequence (DNA): TGTGCCAGCAGCGTAGGGGGAGGCACGGGCGAGCAGTACTTC. Translation gives CASSVGGGTGEQYF.